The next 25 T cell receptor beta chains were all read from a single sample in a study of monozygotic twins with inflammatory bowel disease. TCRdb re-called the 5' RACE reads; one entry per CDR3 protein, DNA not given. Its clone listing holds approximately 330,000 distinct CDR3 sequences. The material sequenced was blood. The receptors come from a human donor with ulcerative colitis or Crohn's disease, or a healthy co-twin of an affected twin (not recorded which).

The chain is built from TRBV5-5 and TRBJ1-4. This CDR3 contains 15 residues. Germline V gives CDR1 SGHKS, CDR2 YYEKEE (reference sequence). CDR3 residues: CASSLGGRLNEKLFF.

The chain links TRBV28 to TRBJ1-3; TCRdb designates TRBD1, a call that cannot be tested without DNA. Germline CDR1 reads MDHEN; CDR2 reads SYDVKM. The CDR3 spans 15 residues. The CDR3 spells CASSSRTGVGNTIYF.

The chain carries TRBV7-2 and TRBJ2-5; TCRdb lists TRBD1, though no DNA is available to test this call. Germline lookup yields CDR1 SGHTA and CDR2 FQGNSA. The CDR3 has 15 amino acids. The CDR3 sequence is CASSFRGSQQETQYF.

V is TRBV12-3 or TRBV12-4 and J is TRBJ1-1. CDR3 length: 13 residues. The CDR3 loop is CASSWGDHTEAFF.

Here the CDR3 reads CASSFRGNTIYF. The chain recombines TRBV28 with TRBJ1-3. Per the germline V gene, CDR1 is MDHEN and CDR2 is SYDVKM. The CDR3 covers 12 residues.

The CDR3 reads CASSEDVGGTGTDTQYF. V is TRBV25-1 and J is TRBJ2-3; there is no DNA to check the TCRdb D call of TRBD2. Germline assignment: CDR1 MGHDK and CDR2 SYGVNS. CDR3 size: 17 residues.

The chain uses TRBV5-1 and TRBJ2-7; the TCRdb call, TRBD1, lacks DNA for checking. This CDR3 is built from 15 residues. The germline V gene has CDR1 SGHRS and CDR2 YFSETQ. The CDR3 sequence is CASSLEAGGHYEQYF. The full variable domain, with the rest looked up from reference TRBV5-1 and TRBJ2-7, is KAGVTQTPRYLIKTRGQQVTLSCSPISGHRSVSWYQQTPGQGLQFLFEYFSETQRNKGNFPGRFSGRQFSNSRSEMNVSTLELGDSALYLCASSLEAGGHYEQYFGPGTRLTVT.

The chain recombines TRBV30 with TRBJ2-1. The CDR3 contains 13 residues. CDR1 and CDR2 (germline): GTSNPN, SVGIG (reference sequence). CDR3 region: CAWSVGGYDEQFF.

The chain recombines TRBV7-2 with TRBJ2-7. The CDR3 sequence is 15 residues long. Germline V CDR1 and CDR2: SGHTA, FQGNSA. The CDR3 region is CASSLGRASSYEQYF.

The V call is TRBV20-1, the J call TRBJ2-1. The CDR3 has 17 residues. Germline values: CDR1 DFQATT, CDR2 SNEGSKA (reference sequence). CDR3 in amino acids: CSARGVGSGRTYNEQFF.

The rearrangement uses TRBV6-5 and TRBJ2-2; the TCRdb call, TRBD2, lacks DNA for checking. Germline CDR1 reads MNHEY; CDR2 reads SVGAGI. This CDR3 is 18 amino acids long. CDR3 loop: CASSYSAASGGPAGELFF.

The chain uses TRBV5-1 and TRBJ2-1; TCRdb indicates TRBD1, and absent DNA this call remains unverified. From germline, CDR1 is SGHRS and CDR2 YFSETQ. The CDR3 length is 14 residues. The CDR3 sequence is CASSPPKTTNEQFF. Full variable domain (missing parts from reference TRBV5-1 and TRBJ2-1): KAGVTQTPRYLIKTRGQQVTLSCSPISGHRSVSWYQQTPGQGLQFLFEYFSETQRNKGNFPGRFSGRQFSNSRSEMNVSTLELGDSALYLCASSPPKTTNEQFFGPGTRLTVL.

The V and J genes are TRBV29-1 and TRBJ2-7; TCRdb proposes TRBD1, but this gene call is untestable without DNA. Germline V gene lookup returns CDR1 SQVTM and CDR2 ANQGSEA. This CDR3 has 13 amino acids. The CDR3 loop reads CSGTRDRGHEQYF.

The CDR3 loop is CASSSGAGIQETQYF. V usage is TRBV6-5 and J usage is TRBJ2-5; the TCRdb D gene call, TRBD1, has no DNA to confirm it. This CDR3 contains 15 residues. The V gene's germline CDR1 is MNHEY and CDR2 SVGAGI.

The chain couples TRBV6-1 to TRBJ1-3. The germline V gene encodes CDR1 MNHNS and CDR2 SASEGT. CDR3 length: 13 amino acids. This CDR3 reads CASSGRAPITIYF.

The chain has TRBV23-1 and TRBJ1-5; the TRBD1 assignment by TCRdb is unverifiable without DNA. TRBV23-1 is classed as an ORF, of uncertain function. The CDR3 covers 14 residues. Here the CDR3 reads CTSDLGEDNQPQHF.

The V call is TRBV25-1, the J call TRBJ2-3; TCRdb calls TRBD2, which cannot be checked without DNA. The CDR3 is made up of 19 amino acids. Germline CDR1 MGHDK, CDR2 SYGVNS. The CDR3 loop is CASSEGVRLAGGYTDTQYF.

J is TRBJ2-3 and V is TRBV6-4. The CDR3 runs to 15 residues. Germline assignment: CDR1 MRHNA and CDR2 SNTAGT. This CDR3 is CASSDSSGETGTQYF.

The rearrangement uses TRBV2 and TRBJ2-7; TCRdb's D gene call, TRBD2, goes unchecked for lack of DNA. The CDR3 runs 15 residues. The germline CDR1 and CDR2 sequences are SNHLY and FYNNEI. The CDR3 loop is CASSEAVGPQAEQYF.

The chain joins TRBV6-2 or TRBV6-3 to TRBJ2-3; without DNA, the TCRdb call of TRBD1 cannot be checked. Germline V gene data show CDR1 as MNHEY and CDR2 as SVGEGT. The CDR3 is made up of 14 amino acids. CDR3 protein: CASRETGRTDTQYF.

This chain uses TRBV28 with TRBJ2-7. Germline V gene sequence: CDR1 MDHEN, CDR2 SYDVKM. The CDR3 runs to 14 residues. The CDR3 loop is CASSFIGVSYEQYF.

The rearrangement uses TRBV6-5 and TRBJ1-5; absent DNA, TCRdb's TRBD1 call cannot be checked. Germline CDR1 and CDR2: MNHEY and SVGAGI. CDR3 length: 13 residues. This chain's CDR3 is CASSWGQNQPQHF.

CDR3 sequence: CASSSWTGAVELFF. The V and J genes are TRBV7-2 and TRBJ1-4; TCRdb's D call, TRBD1, is unchecked because there is no DNA. Germline values: CDR1 SGHTA, CDR2 FQGNSA. The CDR3 is 14 residues long.

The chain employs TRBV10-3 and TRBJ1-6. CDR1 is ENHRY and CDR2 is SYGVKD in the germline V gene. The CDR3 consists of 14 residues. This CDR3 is CATMSSLGPSPLHF.

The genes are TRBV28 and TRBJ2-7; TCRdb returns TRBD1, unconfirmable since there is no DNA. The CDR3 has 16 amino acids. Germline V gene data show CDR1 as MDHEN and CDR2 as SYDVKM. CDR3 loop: CASSPVMGALSYEQYF.